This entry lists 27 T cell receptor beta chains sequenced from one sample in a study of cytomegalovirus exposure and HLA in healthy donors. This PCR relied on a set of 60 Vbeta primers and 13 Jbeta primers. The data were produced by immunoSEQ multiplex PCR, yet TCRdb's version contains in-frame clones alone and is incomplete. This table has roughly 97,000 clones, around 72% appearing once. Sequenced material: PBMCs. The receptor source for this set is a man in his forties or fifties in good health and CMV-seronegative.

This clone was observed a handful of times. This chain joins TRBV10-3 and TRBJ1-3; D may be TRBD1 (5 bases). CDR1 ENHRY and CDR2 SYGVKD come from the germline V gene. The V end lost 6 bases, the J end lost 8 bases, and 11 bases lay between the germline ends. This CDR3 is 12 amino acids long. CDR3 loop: CAISDGGDTIYF. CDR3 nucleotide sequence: TGTGCCATCAGCGACGGGGGAGACACCATATATTTT.

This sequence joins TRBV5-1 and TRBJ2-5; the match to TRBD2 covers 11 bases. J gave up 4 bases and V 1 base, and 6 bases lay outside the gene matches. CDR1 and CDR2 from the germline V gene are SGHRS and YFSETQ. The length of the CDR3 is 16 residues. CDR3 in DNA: TGCGCCAGCAGCTTGAGCGTTGGGACTAGCGGAGAGACCCAGTACTTC. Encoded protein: CASSLSVGTSGETQYF. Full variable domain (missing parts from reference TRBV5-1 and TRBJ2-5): KAGVTQTPRYLIKTRGQQVTLSCSPISGHRSVSWYQQTPGQGLQFLFEYFSETQRNKGNFPGRFSGRQFSNSRSEMNVSTLELGDSALYLCASSLSVGTSGETQYFGPGTRLLVL.

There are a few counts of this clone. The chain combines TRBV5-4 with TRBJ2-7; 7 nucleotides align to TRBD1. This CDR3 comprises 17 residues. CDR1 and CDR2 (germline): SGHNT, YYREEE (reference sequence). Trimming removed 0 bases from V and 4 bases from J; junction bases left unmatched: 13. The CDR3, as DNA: TGTGCCAGCAGCTTGGGGGGTGGACAGGCCTTGATGTACGAGCAGTACTTC. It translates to CASSLGGGQALMYEQYF.

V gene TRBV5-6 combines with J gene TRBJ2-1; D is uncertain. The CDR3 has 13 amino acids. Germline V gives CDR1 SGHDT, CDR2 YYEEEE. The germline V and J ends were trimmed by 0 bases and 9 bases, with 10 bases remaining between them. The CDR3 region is CASSLVLGGEQFF. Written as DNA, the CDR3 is TGTGCCAGCAGCTTGGTGCTAGGCGGTGAGCAGTTCTTC.

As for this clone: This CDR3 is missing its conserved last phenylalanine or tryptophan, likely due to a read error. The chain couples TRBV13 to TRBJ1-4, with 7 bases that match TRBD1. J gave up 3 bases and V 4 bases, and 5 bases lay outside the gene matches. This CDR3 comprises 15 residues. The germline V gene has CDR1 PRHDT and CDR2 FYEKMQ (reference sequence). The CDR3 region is CASSSQGLANEKLFV. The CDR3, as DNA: TGTGCCAGCAGCTCACAGGGGTTGGCTAATGAAAAACTGTTTGTT.

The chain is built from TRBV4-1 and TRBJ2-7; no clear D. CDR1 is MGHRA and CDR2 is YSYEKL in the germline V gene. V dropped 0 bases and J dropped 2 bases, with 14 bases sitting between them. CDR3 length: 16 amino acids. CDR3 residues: CASSQDLGHFTYEQYF. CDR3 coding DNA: TGCGCCAGCAGCCAAGATCTCGGTCACTTCACCTACGAGCAGTACTTC.

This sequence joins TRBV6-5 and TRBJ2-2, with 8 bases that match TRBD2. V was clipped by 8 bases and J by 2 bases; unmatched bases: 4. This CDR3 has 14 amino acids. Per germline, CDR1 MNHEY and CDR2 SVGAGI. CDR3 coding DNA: TGTGCCAGCGCCGGACTAGCCAACACCGGGGAGCTGTTTTTT. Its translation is CASAGLANTGELFF.

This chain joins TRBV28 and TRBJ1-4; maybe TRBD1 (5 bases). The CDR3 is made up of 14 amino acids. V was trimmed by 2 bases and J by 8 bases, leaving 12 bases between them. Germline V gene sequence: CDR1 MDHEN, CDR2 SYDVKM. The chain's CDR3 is CASSLGGLQEKLFF. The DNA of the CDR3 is TGTGCCAGCAGTTTAGGGGGACTGCAGGAAAAACTGTTTTTT.

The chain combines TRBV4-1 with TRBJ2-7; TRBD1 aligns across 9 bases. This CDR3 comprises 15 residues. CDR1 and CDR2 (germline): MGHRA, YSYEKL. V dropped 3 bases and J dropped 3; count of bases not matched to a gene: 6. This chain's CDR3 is CASSQTGTGIYEQYF. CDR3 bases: TGCGCCAGCAGCCAGACCGGGACAGGGATCTACGAGCAGTACTTC.

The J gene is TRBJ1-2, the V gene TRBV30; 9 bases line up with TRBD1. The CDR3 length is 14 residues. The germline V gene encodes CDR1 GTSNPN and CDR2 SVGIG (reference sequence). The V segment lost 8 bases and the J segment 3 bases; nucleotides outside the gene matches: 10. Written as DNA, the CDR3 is TGTGCCCATACCGGGACAGGGATTCACTATGGCTACACCTTC. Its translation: CAHTGTGIHYGYTF.

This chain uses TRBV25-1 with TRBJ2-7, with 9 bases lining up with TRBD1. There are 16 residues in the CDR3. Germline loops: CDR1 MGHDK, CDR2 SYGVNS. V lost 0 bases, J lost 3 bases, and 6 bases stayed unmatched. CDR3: CASSEYSGQGYYEQYF. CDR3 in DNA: TGTGCCAGCAGTGAATATTCAGGACAGGGGTACTACGAGCAGTACTTC.

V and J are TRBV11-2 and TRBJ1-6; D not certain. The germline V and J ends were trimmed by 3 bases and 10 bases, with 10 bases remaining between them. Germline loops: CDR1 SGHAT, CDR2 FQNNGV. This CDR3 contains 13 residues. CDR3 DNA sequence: TGTGCCAGCAGCTTCTCCGGGAGATCACCCCTCCACTTT. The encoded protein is CASSFSGRSPLHF.

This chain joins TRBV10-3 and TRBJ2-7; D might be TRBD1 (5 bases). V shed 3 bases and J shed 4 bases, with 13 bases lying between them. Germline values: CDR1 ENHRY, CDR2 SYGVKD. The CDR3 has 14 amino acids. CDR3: CAISDRTGIYEQYF. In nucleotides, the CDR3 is TGTGCCATCAGTGACCGCACAGGAATATACGAGCAGTACTTC.

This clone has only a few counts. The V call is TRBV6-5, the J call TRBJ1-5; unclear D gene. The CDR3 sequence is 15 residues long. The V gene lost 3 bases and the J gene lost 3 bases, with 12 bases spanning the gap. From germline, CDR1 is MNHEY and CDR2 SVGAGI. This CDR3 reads CASSYFYGLNQPQHF. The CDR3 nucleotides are TGTGCCAGCAGTTATTTCTACGGACTCAATCAGCCCCAGCATTTT.

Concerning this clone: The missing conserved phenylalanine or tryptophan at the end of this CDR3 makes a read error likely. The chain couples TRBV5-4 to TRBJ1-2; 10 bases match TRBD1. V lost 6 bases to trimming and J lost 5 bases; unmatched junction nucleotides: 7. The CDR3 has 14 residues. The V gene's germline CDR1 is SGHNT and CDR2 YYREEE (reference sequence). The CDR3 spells CASTVTGGGYGYTV. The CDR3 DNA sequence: TGTGCCAGCACCGTGACAGGGGGCGGGTATGGCTACACCGTC.

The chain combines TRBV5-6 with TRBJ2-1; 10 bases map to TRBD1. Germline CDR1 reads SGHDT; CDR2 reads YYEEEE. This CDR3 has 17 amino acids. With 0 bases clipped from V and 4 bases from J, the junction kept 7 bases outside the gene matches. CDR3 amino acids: CASSLELGQGTYNEQFF. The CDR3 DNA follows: TGTGCCAGCAGCTTGGAGCTGGGACAGGGGACTTACAATGAGCAGTTCTTC.

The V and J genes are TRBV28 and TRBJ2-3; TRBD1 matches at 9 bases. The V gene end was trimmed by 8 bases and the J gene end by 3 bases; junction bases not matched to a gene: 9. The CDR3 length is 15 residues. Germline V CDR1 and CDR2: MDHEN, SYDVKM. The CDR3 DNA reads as TGTGCCAGCGGCCTACAGGGGGCCACTACAGATACGCAGTATTTT. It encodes CASGLQGATTDTQYF.

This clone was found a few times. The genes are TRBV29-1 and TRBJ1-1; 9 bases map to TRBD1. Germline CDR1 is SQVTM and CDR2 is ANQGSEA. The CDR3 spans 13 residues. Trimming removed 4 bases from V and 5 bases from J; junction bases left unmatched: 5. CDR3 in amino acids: CSVAGQGETEAFF. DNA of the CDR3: TGCAGCGTTGCGGGACAGGGAGAAACTGAAGCTTTCTTT. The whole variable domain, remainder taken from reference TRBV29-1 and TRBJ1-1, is SAVISQKPSRDICQRGTSLTIQCQVDSQVTMMFWYRQQPGQSLTLIATANQGSEATYESGFVIDKFPISRPNLTFSTLTVSNMSPEDSSIYLCSVAGQGETEAFFGQGTRLTVV.

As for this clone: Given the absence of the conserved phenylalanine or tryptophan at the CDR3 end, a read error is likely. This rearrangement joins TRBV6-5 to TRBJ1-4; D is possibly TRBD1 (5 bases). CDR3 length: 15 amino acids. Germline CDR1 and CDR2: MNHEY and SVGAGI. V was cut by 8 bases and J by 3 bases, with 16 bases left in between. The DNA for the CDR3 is TGTGCCAGCGGGAGGGCGGGGGAACCTAATGAAAAACTGTTTGTT. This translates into CASGRAGEPNEKLFV.

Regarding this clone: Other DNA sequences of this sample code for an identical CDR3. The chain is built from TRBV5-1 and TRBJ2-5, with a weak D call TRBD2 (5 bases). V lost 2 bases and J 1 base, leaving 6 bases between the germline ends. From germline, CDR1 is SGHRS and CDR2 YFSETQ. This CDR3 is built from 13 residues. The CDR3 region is CASSLAVQETQYF. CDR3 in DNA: TGCGCCAGCAGCTTAGCGGTCCAAGAGACCCAGTACTTC.

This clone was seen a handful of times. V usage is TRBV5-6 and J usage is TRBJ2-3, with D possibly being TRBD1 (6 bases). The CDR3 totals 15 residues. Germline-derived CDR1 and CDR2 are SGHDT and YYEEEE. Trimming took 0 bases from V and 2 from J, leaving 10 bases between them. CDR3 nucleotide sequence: TGTGCCAGCAGCTTGGGGGGGACATACACAGATACGCAGTATTTT. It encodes CASSLGGTYTDTQYF.

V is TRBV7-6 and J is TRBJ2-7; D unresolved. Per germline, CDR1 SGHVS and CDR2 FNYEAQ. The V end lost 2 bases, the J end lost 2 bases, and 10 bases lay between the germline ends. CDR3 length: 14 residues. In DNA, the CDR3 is TGTGCCAGCAGCTTACTAGGCGGAGCCTACGAGCAGTACTTC. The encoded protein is CASSLLGGAYEQYF.

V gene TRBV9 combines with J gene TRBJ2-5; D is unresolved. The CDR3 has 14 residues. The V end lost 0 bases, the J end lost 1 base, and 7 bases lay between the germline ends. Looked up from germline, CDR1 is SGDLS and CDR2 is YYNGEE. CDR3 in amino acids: CASSVGGFQETQYF. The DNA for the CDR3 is TGTGCCAGCAGCGTAGGAGGATTCCAAGAGACCCAGTACTTC.

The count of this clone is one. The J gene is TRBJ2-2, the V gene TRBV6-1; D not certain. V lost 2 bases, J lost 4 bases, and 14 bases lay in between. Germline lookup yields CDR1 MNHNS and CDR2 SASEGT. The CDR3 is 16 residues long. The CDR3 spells CASSETPDTSTGELFF. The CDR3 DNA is TGTGCCAGCAGTGAAACCCCTGACACCTCCACCGGGGAGCTGTTTTTT.

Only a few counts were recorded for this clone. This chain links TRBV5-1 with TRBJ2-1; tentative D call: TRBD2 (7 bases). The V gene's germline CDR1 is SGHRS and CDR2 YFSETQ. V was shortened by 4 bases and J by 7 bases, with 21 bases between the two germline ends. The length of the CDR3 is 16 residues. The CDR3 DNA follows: TGCGCCAGCAGCCTACCTTGGGGGGGGCGGGTGAATGAGCAGTTCTTC. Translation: CASSLPWGGRVNEQFF.

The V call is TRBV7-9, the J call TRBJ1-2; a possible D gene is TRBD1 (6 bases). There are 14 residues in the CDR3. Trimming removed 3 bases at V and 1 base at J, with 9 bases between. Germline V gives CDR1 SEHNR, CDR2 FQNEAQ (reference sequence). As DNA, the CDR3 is TGTGCCAGCAGCTTGACAGGAGATAACTATGGCTACACCTTC. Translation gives CASSLTGDNYGYTF.

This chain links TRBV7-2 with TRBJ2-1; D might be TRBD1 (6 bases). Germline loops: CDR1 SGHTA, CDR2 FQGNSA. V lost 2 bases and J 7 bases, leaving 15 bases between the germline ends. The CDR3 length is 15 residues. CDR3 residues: CASSLSWGRANEQFF. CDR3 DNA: TGTGCCAGCAGCTTAAGCTGGGGGCGGGCTAATGAGCAGTTCTTC.